The 32 T cell receptor beta chains listed next were all sequenced from one sample in a study of blood T cells in healthy people across ages. PCR was performed a second time for about 7 to 11 cycles using a sample-barcoded 5' primer and a J-beta primer mix. TCRdb re-derived calls from the 5' RACE reads in MiXCR, one entry per CDR3 protein. The sample includes about 650,000 distinct CDR3 sequences, about 32% of them seen just once. The sequenced sample was blood. Source of these receptors: an elderly woman in good health.

The chain recombines TRBV30 with TRBJ1-6; D is unresolved. This CDR3 region has 11 residues. CDR1 and CDR2 from the germline V gene are GTSNPN and SVGIG (reference sequence). V lost 4 bases and J 6 bases, leaving 4 bases between the germline ends. The CDR3, as DNA: TGTGCCTGGACCGTTAATTCACCCCTCCACTTT. Its protein is CAWTVNSPLHF.

V and J are TRBV7-6 and TRBJ2-5; D perhaps matches TRBD2 (5 bases). The V end was cut by 6 bases, the J end by 11 bases, with 25 bases between. The CDR3 sequence is 15 residues long. Looked up from germline, CDR1 is SGHVS and CDR2 is FNYEAQ. CDR3 sequence: CASRSEGSGLDEQYF. In DNA form, the CDR3 reads TGTGCCAGCAGATCAGAGGGTTCGGGGTTGGATGAGCAGTACTTC.

The table lists this clonotype with many counts. This chain joins TRBV18 and TRBJ1-4, with D uncertain. Germline V gives CDR1 KGHSH, CDR2 LQKENI. CDR3 size: 16 residues. V lost 2 bases and J lost 0, with 10 bases in between. The CDR3 spells CASSPIGAATNEKLFF. CDR3 DNA: TGTGCCAGCTCACCAATCGGAGCTGCAACTAATGAAAAACTGTTTTTT.

The sample holds many counts of this clonotype. The chain recombines TRBV7-9 with TRBJ1-5, with D uncertain. The CDR3 extends over 14 amino acids. CDR1 is SEHNR, CDR2 FQNEAQ, per germline (reference sequence). Trimming stripped 2 bases from V and 0 bases from J, with 5 bases between. CDR3 coding DNA: TGTGCCAGCAGCTTATCCCATAGCAATCAGCCCCAGCATTTT. Translated: CASSLSHSNQPQHF.

This clonotype was recorded only once. This chain joins TRBV2 and TRBJ1-1; D not certain. Germline-derived CDR1 and CDR2 are SNHLY and FYNNEI. V gave up 7 bases and J gave up 0 bases, with 12 bases separating them. The CDR3 covers 14 residues. CDR3 protein: CASTVRGMNTEAFF. CDR3 nucleotides: TGTGCCAGCACCGTTCGGGGAATGAACACTGAAGCTTTCTTT. Full variable domain (missing parts from reference TRBV2 and TRBJ1-1): EPEVTQTPSHQVTQMGQEVILRCVPISNHLYFYWYRQILGQKVEFLVSFYNNEISEKSEIFDDQFSVERPDGSNFTLKIRSTKLEDSAMYFCASTVRGMNTEAFFGQGTRLTVV.

This clonotype has ten or more counts. This chain connects TRBV29-1 to TRBJ1-2, with TRBD1 matching over 9 bases. The V gene's germline CDR1 is SQVTM and CDR2 ANQGSEA. The CDR3 totals 11 residues. J lost 8 bases, V lost 8 bases, and 6 bases had no gene match. Here the CDR3 reads CSTGQGEGYTF. CDR3 bases: TGCAGCACGGGACAGGGAGAGGGCTACACCTTC.

About this clonotype itself: A read error may explain this, as a much larger clone is one base away. V gene TRBV25-1 combines with J gene TRBJ2-3, with 9 nucleotides matching TRBD2. The CDR3 sequence is 15 residues long. CDR1 MGHDK and CDR2 SYGVNS come from the germline V gene. The CDR3 coding sequence is TGTGCCAGCAGTGACCCGGGACTAGCATCAGATGCGCAGTATTTT. This translates into CASSDPGLASDAQYF.

This clonotype has a handful of counts. The chain joins TRBV30 to TRBJ1-1; D is unresolved. Germline V gene data show CDR1 as GTSNPN and CDR2 as SVGIG (reference sequence). CDR3 length: 11 residues. Deletions cut 5 bases from V and 4 bases from J, with 8 bases between. For the CDR3, the DNA is TGTGCCTGGGTTCAGGCCACTGAAGCTTTCTTT. The encoded protein is CAWVQATEAFF.

This clonotype was seen repeatedly, ten times or more. The chain carries TRBV5-1 and TRBJ2-3; D is possibly TRBD1 (6 bases). This CDR3 spans 16 amino acids. Germline V gives CDR1 SGHRS, CDR2 YFSETQ. The V end was cut by 3 bases, the J end by 2 bases, with 16 bases between. This CDR3 is CASSSQGGLNTDTQYF. The DNA for the CDR3 is TGCGCCAGCAGCTCACAGGGCGGCCTTAACACAGATACGCAGTATTTT. Filled out from reference TRBV5-1 and TRBJ2-3, the complete variable domain reads KAGVTQTPRYLIKTRGQQVTLSCSPISGHRSVSWYQQTPGQGLQFLFEYFSETQRNKGNFPGRFSGRQFSNSRSEMNVSTLELGDSALYLCASSSQGGLNTDTQYFGPGTRLTVL.

At least ten counts were recorded for this clonotype. The J gene is TRBJ2-7, the V gene TRBV7-2; unclear D gene. The V end was cut by 1 base, the J end by 0 bases, with 7 bases between. The germline V gene encodes CDR1 SGHTA and CDR2 FQGNSA. This CDR3 has 14 residues. The CDR3 coding sequence is TGTGCCAGCAGCTTAGGTCACATCTCCTACGAGCAGTACTTC. This translates into CASSLGHISYEQYF.

This clonotype showed up many times. This chain joins TRBV9 and TRBJ2-1; 12 nucleotides match TRBD1. The CDR3 runs to 18 residues. The J segment lost 8 bases and the V segment lost 4 bases, leaving 16 bases of the junction unmatched. Per the germline V gene, CDR1 is SGDLS and CDR2 is YYNGEE. The DNA for the CDR3 is TGTGCCAGCAGCCCCCACCAAGGCGGGACAGGGGGCCGGGATGAGCAGTTCTTC. It yields the protein CASSPHQGGTGGRDEQFF.

At least ten counts were recorded for this clonotype. This chain links TRBV7-2 with TRBJ2-1; 9 nucleotides match TRBD2. Trimming took 4 bases from V and 4 from J; bases not matched to a gene: 5. This CDR3 comprises 15 residues. The V gene's germline CDR1 is SGHTA and CDR2 FQGNSA. As DNA, the CDR3 is TGTGCCAGCAGCTCGACTAGCGGCCGATACAATGAGCAGTTCTTC. Translation gives CASSSTSGRYNEQFF.

At least ten counts were recorded for this clonotype. The V gene is TRBV18, the J gene TRBJ2-7, with D hard to call. The CDR3 length is 12 residues. V shed 2 bases and J shed 5 bases, with 7 bases lying between them. Germline V gene lookup returns CDR1 KGHSH and CDR2 LQKENI. CDR3 sequence (DNA): TGTGCCAGCTCACCAAATAGAGACGAGCAGTACTTC. Its protein product is CASSPNRDEQYF. Full variable domain (rest looked up from reference TRBV18 and TRBJ2-7): NAGVMQNPRHLVRRRGQEARLRCSPMKGHSHVYWYRQLPEEGLKFMVYLQKENIIDESGMPKERFSAEFPKEGPSILRIQQVVRGDSAAYFCASSPNRDEQYFGPGTRLTVT.

This clonotype was detected only a few times. The V call is TRBV7-3, the J call TRBJ2-1; 7 bases match TRBD2. The closer fit of TRBJ2-7 to the DNA end suggests the J call may be wrong. This CDR3 is built from 18 residues. Looked up from germline, CDR1 is SGHTA and CDR2 is FQGTGA. CDR3 sequence reads: CASSSQRGSGSSYNEQYF. CDR3 coding DNA: TGTGCCAGCAGCTCCCAGCGGGGTAGCGGAAGCTCCTACAATGAGCAGTACTTC.

This clonotype occurred a few times. The CDR3 here is CASSFGTGLYNSPLHF. For the CDR3, the DNA is TGTGCCAGCAGTTTCGGGACAGGGCTCTATAATTCACCCCTCCACTTT. The rearrangement joins TRBV6-5 to TRBJ1-6; 9 bases align to TRBD1. V gave up 4 bases and J gave up 3 bases; unmatched junction bases: 4. The CDR3 spans 16 residues. Germline V gene sequence: CDR1 MNHEY, CDR2 SVGAGI.

This clonotype was seen a few times. V and J are TRBV12-3 or TRBV12-4 and TRBJ1-6; D is perhaps TRBD1 (5 bases). The CDR3 runs to 15 residues. The germline V and J ends were trimmed by 6 bases and 7 bases, with 16 bases remaining between them. The CDR3 reads CASSTTGTVNSPLHF. CDR3 in DNA: TGTGCCAGCAGCACAACCGGGACGGTCAATTCACCCCTCCACTTT.

CDR3 in DNA: TGTGCCAGCAGCATATTGCAGGGGGATGAGCAGTTCTTC. Amino acid sequence: CASSILQGDEQFF. The chain carries TRBV9 and TRBJ2-1; 7 nucleotides line up with TRBD1. There are 13 residues in the CDR3. V trimming: 4 bases; J trimming: 8 bases; junction bases outside the gene matches: 6. The germline V gene has CDR1 SGDLS and CDR2 YYNGEE. The whole variable domain, filled in from reference TRBV9 and TRBJ2-1, reads DSGVTQTPKHLITATGQRVTLRCSPRSGDLSVYWYQQSLDQGLQFLIQYYNGEERAKGNILERFSAQQFPDLHSELNLSSLELGDSALYFCASSILQGDEQFFGPGTRLTVL.

This clonotype was counted at least ten times. The chain recombines TRBV11-2 with TRBJ2-3; TRBD2 is a possible D gene (6 bases). The CDR3 length is 14 residues. V dropped 1 base and J dropped 2 bases, with 7 bases sitting between them. Per germline, CDR1 SGHAT and CDR2 FQNNGV. The CDR3 region has the DNA TGTGCCAGCAGCTTAGCGGGGGACACAGATACGCAGTATTTT. This codes for CASSLAGDTDTQYF.

The chain couples TRBV6-6 to TRBJ2-1; TRBD1 agrees at 11 bases. The CDR3 is made up of 17 amino acids. The germline V gene encodes CDR1 MNHNY and CDR2 SVGAGI (reference sequence). The V segment lost 5 bases and the J segment 1 base; nucleotides outside the gene matches: 7. The CDR3 coding sequence is TGTGCCAGCAGTCACCGGGACAGGGGGATATCCTACAATGAGCAGTTCTTC. Encoded protein: CASSHRDRGISYNEQFF.

This clonotype was observed a handful of times. At one of its ends the junction is not consistent with the germline gene, which may arise from a read error. The chain links TRBV6-2 or TRBV6-3 to TRBJ1-2; tentatively, D is TRBD1 (5 bases). The V gene's germline CDR1 is MNHEY and CDR2 SVGEGT. This CDR3 is built from 15 residues. Here the CDR3 DNA reads TGCGCCAGCAGGAGGGATGGACGGGACAACTATGGCTACACCTTC. Amino acid sequence: CASRRDGRDNYGYTF.

This clonotype was recorded at least ten times. DNA for the CDR3: TGTGCCAGCAGTTTATTTCAGCGTCCAGGCTCCTACAATGAGCAGTTCTTC. It specifies CASSLFQRPGSYNEQFF. This chain links TRBV27 with TRBJ2-1; no definite D call. CDR1 and CDR2 from the germline V gene are MNHEY and SMNVEV (reference sequence). The CDR3 loop spans 17 amino acids. Trimming took 1 base from V and 0 from J, leaving 13 bases between them.

This clonotype was seen repeatedly, ten times or more. The chain links TRBV28 to TRBJ2-1, with 8 bases lining up with TRBD1. The V segment lost 5 bases and the J segment 9 bases; nucleotides outside the gene matches: 6. CDR1 is MDHEN and CDR2 is SYDVKM in the germline V gene. CDR3 length: 13 amino acids. DNA of the CDR3: TGTGCCAGCAGTACGGACAGGGTTGGTGAGCAGTTCTTC. Residues: CASSTDRVGEQFF.

In its sample, this clonotype was seen many times. The chain recombines TRBV7-2 with TRBJ2-4, with D uncertain. Per germline, CDR1 SGHTA and CDR2 FQGNSA. Deletions cut 1 base from V and 5 bases from J, with 6 bases between. This CDR3 is 13 amino acids long. CDR3 loop: CASSLGWENIQYF. Here the CDR3 DNA reads TGTGCCAGCAGCTTAGGATGGGAAAACATTCAGTACTTC.

This clonotype has a handful of counts. The V call is TRBV6-6, the J call TRBJ2-2; D perhaps matches TRBD1 (6 bases). Germline V gene data show CDR1 as MNHNY and CDR2 as SVGAGI (reference sequence). There are 14 residues in the CDR3. V was trimmed by 5 bases and J by 4 bases, leaving 11 bases between them. CDR3: CASSPQGITGELFF. For the CDR3, the DNA is TGTGCCAGCAGTCCTCAGGGGATCACCGGGGAGCTGTTTTTT.

The V gene is TRBV5-1, the J gene TRBJ2-5; TRBD2 might be the D (6 bases). V gave up 0 bases and J gave up 2 bases, with 17 bases separating them. The CDR3 sequence is 17 residues long. The germline CDR1 and CDR2 sequences are SGHRS and YFSETQ. CDR3 protein: CASSLAAGGGEQETQYF. In DNA form, the CDR3 reads TGCGCCAGCAGCTTGGCCGCTGGAGGAGGGGAGCAAGAGACCCAGTACTTC.

This clonotype was recorded once. This chain's CDR3 is CASSVEGLGTGELFF. The CDR3 DNA is TGTGCCAGCAGTGTGGAGGGGCTCGGCACCGGGGAGCTGTTTTTT. This chain joins TRBV2 and TRBJ2-2, with a possible D match to TRBD2 (6 bases). V shed 4 bases and J shed 4 bases, with 13 bases lying between them. The CDR3 extends over 15 amino acids. From germline, CDR1 is SNHLY and CDR2 FYNNEI. The full variable domain, with the rest looked up from reference TRBV2 and TRBJ2-2, is EPEVTQTPSHQVTQMGQEVILRCVPISNHLYFYWYRQILGQKVEFLVSFYNNEISEKSEIFDDQFSVERPDGSNFTLKIRSTKLEDSAMYFCASSVEGLGTGELFFGEGSRLTVL.

CDR3 nucleotide sequence: TGTGCCATCAGTGAGTCCGGTTCAGGGGGCGATGGCTACACCTTC. Encoded protein: CAISESGSGGDGYTF. The gene calls are TRBV10-3 and TRBJ1-2, with 8 nucleotides matching TRBD1. CDR3 length: 15 residues. Germline assignment: CDR1 ENHRY and CDR2 SYGVKD. The junction had 6 bases not matched to a gene; V was cut back by 0 bases and J by 6 bases.

The rearrangement links TRBV27 to TRBJ1-2; the match to TRBD1 covers 9 bases. The CDR3 sequence is 14 residues long. The J segment lost 6 bases and the V segment lost 5 bases, leaving 7 bases of the junction unmatched. Per the germline V gene, CDR1 is MNHEY and CDR2 is SMNVEV (reference sequence). The CDR3, as DNA: TGTGCCAGCAGTAGCTCGGACAGGGGACATGGCTACACCTTC. Encoded protein: CASSSSDRGHGYTF.

The V and J genes are TRBV6-4 and TRBJ1-2; D is uncertain. The V gene's germline CDR1 is MRHNA and CDR2 SNTAGT. The V gene lost 6 bases and the J gene lost 10 bases, with 18 bases spanning the gap. This CDR3 spans 13 amino acids. The chain's CDR3 is CASREGRRLYYTF. The CDR3 DNA reads as TGTGCCAGCAGGGAGGGCCGGAGACTTTACTACACCTTC.

The table lists this clonotype with a count of one. The chain carries TRBV5-1 and TRBJ1-2, with TRBD1 matching 8 bases. The germline V gene has CDR1 SGHRS and CDR2 YFSETQ. Trimming took 0 bases from V and 6 from J; bases not matched to a gene: 10. The CDR3 is 16 residues long. The CDR3 sequence: CASSLALNDRGNGYTF. The CDR3 DNA follows: TGCGCCAGCAGCTTGGCGCTAAACGACAGGGGAAATGGCTACACCTTC.

This clonotype was seen repeatedly, ten times or more. V is TRBV2 and J is TRBJ2-1; 11 nucleotides agree with TRBD2. J was trimmed by 6 bases and V by 8 bases; bases with no gene match: 9. CDR3 size: 15 residues. The germline V gene has CDR1 SNHLY and CDR2 FYNNEI. In DNA form, the CDR3 reads TGTGCCAGCCTATTTCTAGCGGGGGGCCGCAATGAGCAGTTCTTC. It yields the protein CASLFLAGGRNEQFF.

About this clonotype itself: A read error may be the cause here, since a much bigger clone is one base away. The chain joins TRBV3-1 to TRBJ2-4, with unresolved D. Looked up from germline, CDR1 is LGHDT and CDR2 is YNNKEL (reference sequence). The CDR3 extends over 16 amino acids. As DNA, the CDR3 is TGTGCCAGCAGCCAAGATGCCGGATTAGCCAAAAACATTCGGTACTTC. The encoded protein is CASSQDAGLAKNIRYF.